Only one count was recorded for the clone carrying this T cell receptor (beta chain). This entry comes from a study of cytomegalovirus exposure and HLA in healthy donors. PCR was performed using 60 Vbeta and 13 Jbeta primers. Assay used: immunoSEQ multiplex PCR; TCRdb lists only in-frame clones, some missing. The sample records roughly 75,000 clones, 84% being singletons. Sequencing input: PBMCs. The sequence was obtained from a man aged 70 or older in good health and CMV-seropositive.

This chain's CDR3 is CARGIEESTGELFF. DNA of the CDR3: TGCGCCCGCGGCATTGAGGAGAGCACCGGGGAGCTGTTTTTT. The rearrangement uses TRBV10-1 and TRBJ2-2; D is uncertain. The CDR3 has 14 amino acids. Trimming took off 11 bases at V and 4 bases at J, with 17 bases between the two ends. Germline V CDR1 and CDR2: WNHNN, SYGVQD (reference sequence).